The rows below give T cell receptor beta chains drawn from one sample of a study of cytomegalovirus exposure and HLA in healthy donors. Profiling relied on immunoSEQ multiplex PCR, and the TCRdb table lists in-frame clones only, not all of them. The data contain some 170,000 clones, 60% to 80% of them singletons. The sample taken for sequencing was PBMCs. The receptor source for this set is a man aged 40-49 years in good health and CMV-seropositive. The CDR3 runs from the conserved cysteine through the conserved F or W. D genes are given only for firm matches. Clone sizes are given selectively: once, few, many, or a class where the clone is expanded.

clone size: NA
D gene: NA
V gene: TRBV6-4
J gene: TRBJ2-7
CDR3 DNA: TGTGCCAGCAGGAGAGTTGTCTACGAGCAGTACTTC
CDR3 protein: CASRRVVYEQYF

clone size: NA
D gene: NA
V gene: TRBV10-3
J gene: TRBJ2-7
CDR3 DNA: TGTGCCATCAGTAATACCGAGGGGGTAAGCTCCTACGAGCAGTACTTC
CDR3 protein: CAISNTEGVSSYEQYF

clone size: NA
D gene: TRBD2
V gene: TRBV7-3
J gene: TRBJ2-3
CDR3 DNA: TGTGCCAGCAGCCCAAATCAGGCGGGAGGCATGTATTTT
CDR3 protein: CASSPNQAGGMYF

clone size: NA
D gene: TRBD1
V gene: TRBV9
J gene: TRBJ1-5
CDR3 DNA: TGTGCCAGCAGCGTAACAGGGGGAGGGGAGCCCCAGCATTTT
CDR3 protein: CASSVTGGGEPQHF

clone size: NA
D gene: TRBD1
V gene: TRBV5-1
J gene: TRBJ2-5
CDR3 DNA: TGCGCCAGCAGCCGGGATGGGACAGGAGAAGAGACCCAGTACTTC
CDR3 protein: CASSRDGTGEETQYF

clone size: NA
D gene: NA
V gene: TRBV6-5
J gene: TRBJ1-2
CDR3 DNA: TGTGCCAGCAGTTACTCAGGAGGGGATGGCTACACCTTC
CDR3 protein: CASSYSGGDGYTF

clone size: NA
D gene: NA
V gene: TRBV9
J gene: TRBJ1-1
CDR3 DNA: TGTGCCAGCAGCGTAGGACTCTACCCGGACTCTGAAGCTTTCTTT
CDR3 protein: CASSVGLYPDSEAFF

clone size: NA
D gene: TRBD1
V gene: TRBV28
J gene: TRBJ1-5
CDR3 DNA: TGTGCCAGCAGTTTGGACAGGGGGATGAATCAGCCCCAGCATTTT
CDR3 protein: CASSLDRGMNQPQHF

clone size: NA
D gene: NA
V gene: TRBV6-5
J gene: TRBJ2-7
CDR3 DNA: TGTGCCAGCAGCAACAGGGTATCCTACGAGCAGTACTTC
CDR3 protein: CASSNRVSYEQYF

clone size: NA
D gene: NA
V gene: TRBV11-2
J gene: TRBJ1-2
CDR3 DNA: TGTGCCAGCAGCTTAGATCATGCGGGGGCGCGAAGTGGCTACACCTTC
CDR3 protein: CASSLDHAGARSGYTF

clone size: NA
D gene: TRBD1
V gene: TRBV18
J gene: TRBJ2-1
CDR3 DNA: TGTGCCAGCTCGGGACAGGGGGCTGGGAATGAGCAGTTCTTC
CDR3 protein: CASSGQGAGNEQFF

clone size: NA
D gene: TRBD1
V gene: TRBV28
J gene: TRBJ2-1
CDR3 DNA: TGTGCCAGCATTACAGGGGGCCAACCTAGCTCCTACAATGAGCAGTTCTTC
CDR3 protein: CASITGGQPSSYNEQFF

clone size: NA
D gene: NA
V gene: TRBV18
J gene: TRBJ1-1
CDR3 DNA: TGTGCCAGCTCACCACCGAACAGGCTGGGGACTGAAGCTTTCTTT
CDR3 protein: CASSPPNRLGTEAFF

clone size: NA
D gene: TRBD2
V gene: TRBV5-5
J gene: TRBJ2-1
CDR3 DNA: TGTGCCAGCAGCTTGATAATAGCGGGAGGGAATGAGCAGTTCTTC
CDR3 protein: CASSLIIAGGNEQFF

clone size: few
D gene: TRBD2
V gene: TRBV10-3
J gene: TRBJ2-6
CDR3 DNA: TGTGCCATCAGGACCGGGACTAGCGGGAGCTCTGGGGCCAACGTCCTGACTTTC
CDR3 protein: CAIRTGTSGSSGANVLTF

clone size: NA
D gene: TRBD2
V gene: TRBV9
J gene: TRBJ2-1
CDR3 DNA: TGTGCCAGCAGCGAAGGGAGCGGACTAGGGTACAATGAGCAGTTCTTC
CDR3 protein: CASSEGSGLGYNEQFF

clone size: NA
D gene: NA
V gene: TRBV1
J gene: TRBJ2-7
CDR3 DNA: TGCACCAGCAGCCAAGTGGAGGGACTGGACGAGCAGTACTTC
CDR3 protein: CTSSQVEGLDEQYF

clone size: NA
D gene: TRBD2
V gene: TRBV28
J gene: TRBJ2-1
CDR3 DNA: TGTGCCATCGAGGGCGGGAGGGTCCACAATGAGCAGTTCTTC
CDR3 protein: CAIEGGRVHNEQFF

clone size: NA
D gene: NA
V gene: TRBV10-1
J gene: TRBJ1-2
CDR3 DNA: TGCGCCAGCAGTGATCGGACAGACAGCTATGGCTACACCTTC
CDR3 protein: CASSDRTDSYGYTF

clone size: NA
D gene: NA
V gene: TRBV10-3
J gene: TRBJ1-5
CDR3 DNA: TGTGCCATCAGTCGGACAGACCTTAATCAGCCCCAGCATTTT
CDR3 protein: CAISRTDLNQPQHF

clone size: NA
D gene: NA
V gene: TRBV12-5
J gene: TRBJ2-3
CDR3 DNA: TGTGCTAGTGGGCAGGGTCCCGATACGCAGTATTTT
CDR3 protein: CASGQGPDTQYF

clone size: NA
D gene: TRBD2
V gene: TRBV11-2
J gene: TRBJ2-5
CDR3 DNA: TGTGCCAGCAGCTTAGATTTCGGCGAAGCGGGACAAGAGACCCAGTACTTC
CDR3 protein: CASSLDFGEAGQETQYF

clone size: NA
D gene: TRBD1
V gene: TRBV7-3
J gene: TRBJ1-5
CDR3 DNA: TGTGCCAGCAGCAGGGACAGGGATCAGCCCCAGCATTTT
CDR3 protein: CASSRDRDQPQHF

clone size: NA
D gene: NA
V gene: TRBV2
J gene: TRBJ2-5
CDR3 DNA: TGTGCCAGCAGGACCCCCGGGGGGCTCGAGACCCAGTACTTC
CDR3 protein: CASRTPGGLETQYF

clone size: NA
D gene: NA
V gene: TRBV28
J gene: TRBJ1-2
CDR3 DNA: TGTGCCAGCAGTTTTCTGGGTCGGGGCTATGGCTACACCTTC
CDR3 protein: CASSFLGRGYGYTF

clone size: NA
D gene: TRBD2
V gene: TRBV5-6
J gene: TRBJ2-7
CDR3 DNA: TGTGCCAGCAGCGTTTTAGTGGCGGGAGGACCCTACGAGCAGTACTTC
CDR3 protein: CASSVLVAGGPYEQYF

clone size: NA
D gene: NA
V gene: TRBV28
J gene: TRBJ1-2
CDR3 DNA: TGTGCCAGCAGTTTAGCAGGCTATGGCTACACCTTC
CDR3 protein: CASSLAGYGYTF

clone size: NA
D gene: TRBD1
V gene: TRBV15
J gene: TRBJ2-7
CDR3 DNA: TGTGCCACCAGCAGTTTGGGGATGACAGGGTCGGACGAGCAGTACTTC
CDR3 protein: CATSSLGMTGSDEQYF

clone size: NA
D gene: NA
V gene: TRBV27
J gene: TRBJ1-4
CDR3 DNA: TGTGCCAGCAGTCACCTAGGGGGGGCCAACGGAAAACTGTTTTTT
CDR3 protein: CASSHLGGANGKLFF

clone size: few
D gene: NA
V gene: TRBV6-6
J gene: TRBJ2-3
CDR3 DNA: TGTGCCAGCACCAAGGGGGGGACTAGCACAGATACGCAGTATTTT
CDR3 protein: CASTKGGTSTDTQYF

clone size: NA
D gene: NA
V gene: TRBV14
J gene: TRBJ2-1
CDR3 DNA: TGTGCCAGCAGCCAACCGGGACTGAGTACCTACAATGAGCAGTTCTTC
CDR3 protein: CASSQPGLSTYNEQFF

clone size: few
D gene: NA
V gene: TRBV5-4
J gene: TRBJ2-7
CDR3 DNA: TGTGCCAGCAGCTTTTCCTCTGGCCAATCCGCTCGCTACGAGCAGTACTTC
CDR3 protein: CASSFSSGQSARYEQYF

clone size: NA
D gene: TRBD1
V gene: TRBV6-5
J gene: TRBJ1-3
CDR3 DNA: TGTGCCAGCAGTTACCAGGGGGCCATATATTTT
CDR3 protein: CASSYQGAIYF

clone size: few
D gene: TRBD2
V gene: TRBV27
J gene: TRBJ2-7
CDR3 DNA: TGTGCCAGCAGTTTACTAGCGGGAGGGCTGTTAGTCGAGCAGTACTTC
CDR3 protein: CASSLLAGGLLVEQYF

clone size: NA
D gene: TRBD2
V gene: TRBV28
J gene: TRBJ2-7
CDR3 DNA: TGTGCCAGCAGTACGGGACTAGCTAAGGGCGAGCAGTACTTC
CDR3 protein: CASSTGLAKGEQYF

clone size: NA
D gene: NA
V gene: TRBV28
J gene: TRBJ1-1
CDR3 DNA: TGTGCCAGCAGTTCGCCACAGGGATCCAACACTGAAGCTTTCTTT
CDR3 protein: CASSSPQGSNTEAFF

clone size: NA
D gene: NA
V gene: TRBV27
J gene: TRBJ1-2
CDR3 DNA: TGTGCCAGCAGTTTAAGAGTGAACTATGGCTACACCTTC
CDR3 protein: CASSLRVNYGYTF

clone size: NA
D gene: NA
V gene: TRBV29-1
J gene: TRBJ2-7
CDR3 DNA: TGCAGCGTTGAAGTGCGGTACGAGCAGTACTTC
CDR3 protein: CSVEVRYEQYF

clone size: NA
D gene: TRBD1
V gene: TRBV11-3
J gene: TRBJ2-7
CDR3 DNA: TGTGCCAGCAGCCAGAAGACAGGGGGCTTTTTCGAGCAGTACTTC
CDR3 protein: CASSQKTGGFFEQYF

clone size: NA
D gene: NA
V gene: TRBV19
J gene: TRBJ1-4
CDR3 DNA: TGTGCCGCCAACGATCAGGCAACTAATGAAAAACTGTTTTTT
CDR3 protein: CAANDQATNEKLFF

clone size: NA
D gene: NA
V gene: TRBV7-2
J gene: TRBJ1-2
CDR3 DNA: TGTGCCAGCAGCTTAGGGACAAGATATGGCTACACCTTC
CDR3 protein: CASSLGTRYGYTF

clone size: once
D gene: NA
V gene: TRBV4-1
J gene: TRBJ1-1
CDR3 DNA: TGCGCCAGCAGCCAAGTTTTCAGGGACACTGAAGCTTTCTTT
CDR3 protein: CASSQVFRDTEAFF

clone size: few
D gene: NA
V gene: TRBV4-2
J gene: TRBJ2-7
CDR3 DNA: TGTGCCAGCAGCCAAGGTGCGAGCGGACCTTACGAGCAGTACTTC
CDR3 protein: CASSQGASGPYEQYF

clone size: NA
D gene: NA
V gene: TRBV29-1
J gene: TRBJ2-7
CDR3 DNA: TGCAGCGTTGAAGTAGGTACATCTAGCTCCTACGAGCAGTACTTC
CDR3 protein: CSVEVGTSSSYEQYF

clone size: NA
D gene: TRBD2
V gene: TRBV19
J gene: TRBJ2-5
CDR3 DNA: TGTGCCAGTAGTATAGGGGCGGGAGGTGGGGAGACCCAGTACTTC
CDR3 protein: CASSIGAGGGETQYF

clone size: NA
D gene: NA
V gene: TRBV11-2
J gene: TRBJ2-7
CDR3 DNA: TGTGCCAGCAGCTTACAGGATTACGAGCAGTACTTC
CDR3 protein: CASSLQDYEQYF

clone size: once
D gene: TRBD2
V gene: TRBV19
J gene: TRBJ2-7
CDR3 DNA: TGTGCCAGTAGTAGCCAAACGGGGACTACCTACGAGCAGTACTTC
CDR3 protein: CASSSQTGTTYEQYF

clone size: NA
D gene: NA
V gene: TRBV30
J gene: TRBJ1-6
CDR3 DNA: TGTGCCTGGAGGTGGGGCATGGGTTCACCCCTCCACTTT
CDR3 protein: CAWRWGMGSPLHF

clone size: NA
D gene: TRBD2
V gene: TRBV11-2
J gene: TRBJ2-1
CDR3 DNA: TGTGCCAGCACCCCGGTGGCGGGAGGTGCCTACAATGAGCAGTTCTTC
CDR3 protein: CASTPVAGGAYNEQFF

clone size: NA
D gene: NA
V gene: TRBV9
J gene: TRBJ1-3
CDR3 DNA: TGTGCCAGCAGCGTAACAGTGAGCTCTGGAAACACCATATATTTT
CDR3 protein: CASSVTVSSGNTIYF

clone size: few
D gene: NA
V gene: TRBV19
J gene: TRBJ2-1
CDR3 DNA: TGTGCCAGTAGAACCAATTCCGGGACAGAGCAGTTCTTC
CDR3 protein: CASRTNSGTEQFF

clone size: NA
D gene: NA
V gene: TRBV6-6
J gene: TRBJ2-5
CDR3 DNA: TGTGCCAGCAGGGAGGACCCGGCGGAGACCCAGTACTTC
CDR3 protein: CASREDPAETQYF

clone size: NA
D gene: TRBD2
V gene: TRBV9
J gene: TRBJ2-3
CDR3 DNA: TGTGCCAGCAGCTTACGGGGGGTCGGCACAGATACGCAGTATTTT
CDR3 protein: CASSLRGVGTDTQYF